This T cell receptor (beta chain) stems from a study of T cells expressing NK-cell markers (dated by TCRdb to between 2020 and 2021). Background for the entire study: Three sorted T-cell subsets (CD3+CD56+NKG2C+, CD3+CD56+NKG2C- and CD3+CD56-NKG2C+) from seven to nine donors had their TCR beta-chain repertoires profiled. The study sequenced eight donors, all healthy volunteers chosen at random: three men and five women. The libraries were sequenced on Illumina HiSeq 2000/2500, MiSeq or NextSeq, producing 2 x 150 bp reads. Seven of the eight sequenced donors were HCMV-seropositive and one was HCMV-seronegative. On the study overall, not on this receptor specifically: In six donors, the dominant CD3+CD56+NKG2C+ clonotypes were among the top 10 CD8+ clonotypes and accounted for roughly 1.0-7.5% of CD8+ T cells. Whether the expanded NKG2C-expressing T cell clones were specific for HCMV antigens was left unclear. Those dominant clonotypes were again the most abundant among CD3+CD56-NKG2C+ cells in a few donors, at roughly 25-65%.

The CDR3, from cysteine to phenylalanine, totals 14 residues. The nucleotide record is missing. Via the germline V gene (reference sequence), CDR1 is DFQATT and CDR2 SNEGSKA. To determine HCMV serostatus, a commercial ELISA kit was used to detect HCMV-specific IgG in serum. Peripheral blood mononuclear cells were isolated from blood by Ficoll density gradient centrifugation. Sequencing used an Illumina HiSeq 2000. TCR beta cDNA libraries were prepared using 5'RACE template switching, which introduced a universal primer site and unique molecular identifiers. cDNA synthesis was primed from the TCR beta constant segment and was followed by two successive PCR amplification steps. In the original analysis: MIGEC handled demultiplexing of the reads and grouping by UMI, while MiTCR was used to assemble and quantify clonotypes. To exclude erroneous sequences, only TCR cDNA sequences supported by at least two reads were retained. The tcR package was used for downstream repertoire analysis, with clonotypes matched between fractions based on CDR3 nucleotide sequence plus V segment. VDJmatch was used to annotate antigen specificity against VDJdb, with one amino acid substitution in CDR3 allowed. Following reprocessing of the reads by TCRdb, the data hold one row per CDR3 protein sequence and no DNA is available. The authors' filters were not applied to this entry. The data table for this sample lists 400,000 to 500,000 distinct CDR3 sequences. The biggest ten clones account for 6% to 8% of the sample.

With respect to this clonotype: Its antigen is unknown.

Specimen: blood T cells: a sorted CD56 or NKG2C T cell subset, CD4+ or CD8+ T cells, or bulk PBMC T cells (not recorded which). The sequence was collected from a woman between 18 and 70 years old in good health. The sequence links TRBV20-1 to TRBJ2-7; TCRdb's D call of TRBD2 is untestable without DNA. CDR3 region: CSARGAGGSYEQYF.